This T cell receptor (beta chain) was obtained from a study of T cells in Graves' hyperthyroidism and ophthalmopathy. The length of the CDR3 is 15 residues. V lost 4 bases and J lost 5, with 17 bases in between. CDR1 is MGHRA, CDR2 YSYEKL, per germline. Regions amplified from RNA transcripts were the TCR beta CDR3 regions. A set of HTBI primers served as the primers for a first-round RT-PCR of the TCR CDR3. Each CDR3 protein gets one entry after TCRdb re-called the multiplex PCR reads with MiXCR. Of under 350,000 distinct CDR3 sequences listed, approximately 13% are singletons. The chain employs TRBV4-1 and TRBJ1-1; a weak D match, TRBD1 (6 bases). The sequencing input was blood. The sequence was obtained from a woman in her 40s with Graves' ophthalmopathy. CDR3 in amino acids: CASSPAGTPKTEAFF. CDR3 sequence (DNA): TGCGCCAGCAGCCCCGCCGGGACACCGAAAACTGAAGCTTTCTTT.